This entry is about one T cell receptor (beta chain). Its antigen is undetermined. This specimen includes other DNA sequences encoding the same CDR3. V dropped 1 base and J dropped 0 bases, with 9 bases sitting between them. This CDR3 is 16 amino acids long. In germline, CDR1 is SGHTA, CDR2 FQGNSA. This record comes from a study of Ad26.COV2.S vaccination and SARS-CoV-2 variants. Study summary: Recipients of Ad26.COV2.S got it intramuscularly, once or twice 56 days apart.

The treatment denotes: 19 received Ad26.COV2.S at low or high dose, single or two shots; five or six received placebo; per-sample allocation not given. Sample collection was performed on day 63 after the first vaccine or placebo injection. Expression of Wuhan-strain SARS-CoV-2 spike came from the Ad26 vector that formed the vaccine. Study-wide findings and caveats: In TCR breadth and depth analyses, total T cell responses may have been underestimated. Substantial response breadth was reportedly seen for spike-specific CD8+ and CD4+ T cells after vaccination.

This table comes from immunoSEQ multiplex PCR, and its TCRdb copy is limited to in-frame clones, with some not included. The sample consists of some 640,000 clones, around 90% of them appearing once. This receptor was obtained from a person between 18 and 65 years old who received the Ad26.COV2.S COVID-19 vaccine or a placebo. The gene calls are TRBV7-2 and TRBJ2-2; possibly TRBD1 for D (5 bases). The specimen comprised peripheral blood, sampled in a trial of Ad26.COV2.S vaccine versus placebo. The CDR3 DNA is TGTGCCAGCAGCTTAGGTGGGGCAGCGAACACCGGGGAGCTGTTTTTT. Translated: CASSLGGAANTGELFF.